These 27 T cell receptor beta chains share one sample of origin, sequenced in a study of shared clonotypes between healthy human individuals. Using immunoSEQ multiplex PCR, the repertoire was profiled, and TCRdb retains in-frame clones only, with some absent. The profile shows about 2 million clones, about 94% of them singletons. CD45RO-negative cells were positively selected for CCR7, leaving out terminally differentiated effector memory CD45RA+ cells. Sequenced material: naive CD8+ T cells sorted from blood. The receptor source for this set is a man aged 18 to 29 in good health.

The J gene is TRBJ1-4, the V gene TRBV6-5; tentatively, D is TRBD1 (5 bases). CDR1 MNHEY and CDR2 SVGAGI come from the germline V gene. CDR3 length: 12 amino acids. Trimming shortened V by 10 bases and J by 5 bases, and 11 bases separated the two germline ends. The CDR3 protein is CANRQLNEKLFF. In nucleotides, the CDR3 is TGTGCCAACAGGCAACTCAATGAAAAACTGTTTTTT.

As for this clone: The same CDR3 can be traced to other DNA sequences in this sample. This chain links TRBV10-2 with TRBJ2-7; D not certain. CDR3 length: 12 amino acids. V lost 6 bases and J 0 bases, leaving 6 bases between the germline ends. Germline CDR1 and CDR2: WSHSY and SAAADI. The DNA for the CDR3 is TGCGCCAGCAGCGGTAGCTCCTACGAGCAGTACTTC. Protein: CASSGSSYEQYF.

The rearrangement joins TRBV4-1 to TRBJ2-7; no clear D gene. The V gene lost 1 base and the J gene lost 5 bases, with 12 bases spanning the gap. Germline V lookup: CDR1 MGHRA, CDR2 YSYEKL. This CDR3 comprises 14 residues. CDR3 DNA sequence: TGCGCCAGCAGCCAAGGAGGTTCCCCCGACGAGCAGTACTTC. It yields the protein CASSQGGSPDEQYF.

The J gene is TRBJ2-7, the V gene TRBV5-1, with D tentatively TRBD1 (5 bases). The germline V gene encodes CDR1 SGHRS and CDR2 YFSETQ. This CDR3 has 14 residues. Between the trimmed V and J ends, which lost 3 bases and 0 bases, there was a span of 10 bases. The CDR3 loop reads CASSSQGTSYEQYF. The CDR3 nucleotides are TGCGCCAGCAGCTCCCAGGGAACCTCCTACGAGCAGTACTTC. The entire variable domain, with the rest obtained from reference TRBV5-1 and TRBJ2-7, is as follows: KAGVTQTPRYLIKTRGQQVTLSCSPISGHRSVSWYQQTPGQGLQFLFEYFSETQRNKGNFPGRFSGRQFSNSRSEMNVSTLELGDSALYLCASSSQGTSYEQYFGPGTRLTVT.

The chain's CDR3 is CASSRTSGTYEQYF. The CDR3 DNA sequence: TGTGCCAGCAGCCGGACTAGCGGAACCTACGAGCAGTACTTC. The chain joins TRBV6-1 to TRBJ2-7; 10 bases fit TRBD2. CDR3 size: 14 residues. J gave up 2 bases and V 6 bases, and 4 bases lay outside the gene matches. From germline, CDR1 is MNHNS and CDR2 SASEGT.

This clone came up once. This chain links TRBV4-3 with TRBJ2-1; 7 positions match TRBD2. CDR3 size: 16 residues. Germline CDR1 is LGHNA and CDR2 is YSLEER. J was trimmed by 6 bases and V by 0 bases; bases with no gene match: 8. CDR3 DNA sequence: TGCGCCAGCAGCCAAGATAGGACTAGTCTCCCCAATGAGCAGTTCTTC. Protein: CASSQDRTSLPNEQFF.

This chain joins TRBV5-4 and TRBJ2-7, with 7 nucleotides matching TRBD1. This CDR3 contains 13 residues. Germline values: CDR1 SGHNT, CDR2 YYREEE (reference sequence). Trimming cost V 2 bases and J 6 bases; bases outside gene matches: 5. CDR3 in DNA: TGTGCCAGCAGCTTCATAGGGGGCGGCGAGCAGTACTTC. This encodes CASSFIGGGEQYF.

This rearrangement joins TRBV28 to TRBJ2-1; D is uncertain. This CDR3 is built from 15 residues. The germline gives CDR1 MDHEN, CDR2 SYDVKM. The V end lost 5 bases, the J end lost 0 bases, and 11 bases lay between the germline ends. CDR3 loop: CASSPSPYSYNEQFF. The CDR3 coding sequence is TGTGCCAGCAGTCCCTCCCCCTACTCCTACAATGAGCAGTTCTTC.

The CDR3 nucleotides are TGTGCCAGCAGTTACACAGGGGGCTCTACCTACGAGCAGTACTTC. Translation gives CASSYTGGSTYEQYF. J is TRBJ2-7 and V is TRBV6-5, with 9 bases matching TRBD1. From germline, CDR1 is MNHEY and CDR2 SVGAGI. The CDR3 extends over 15 amino acids. With V trimmed by 2 bases and J by 2 bases, 4 bases remained unmatched.

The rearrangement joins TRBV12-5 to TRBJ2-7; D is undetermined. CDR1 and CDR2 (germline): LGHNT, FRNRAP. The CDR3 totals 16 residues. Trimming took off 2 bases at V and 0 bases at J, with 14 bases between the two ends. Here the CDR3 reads CASGLRQKEYSYEQYF. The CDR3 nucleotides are TGTGCTAGTGGTTTGAGGCAGAAGGAATACTCCTACGAGCAGTACTTC.

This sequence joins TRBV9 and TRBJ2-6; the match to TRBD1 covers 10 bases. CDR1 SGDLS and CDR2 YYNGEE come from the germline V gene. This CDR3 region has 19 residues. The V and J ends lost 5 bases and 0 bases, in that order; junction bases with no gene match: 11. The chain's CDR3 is CASRAQPGQGPSGANVLTF. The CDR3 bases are TGTGCCAGCAGAGCACAACCGGGACAGGGGCCCTCTGGGGCCAACGTCCTGACTTTC.

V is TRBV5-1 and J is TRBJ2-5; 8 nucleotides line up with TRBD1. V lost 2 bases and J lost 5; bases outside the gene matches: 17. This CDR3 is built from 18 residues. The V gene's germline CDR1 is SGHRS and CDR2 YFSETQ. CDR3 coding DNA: TGCGCCAGCAGCTTCCAGGACAGGGAGGATTTTTCTGCGGAGACCCAGTACTTC. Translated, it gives CASSFQDREDFSAETQYF. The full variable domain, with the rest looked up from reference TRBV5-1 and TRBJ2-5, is KAGVTQTPRYLIKTRGQQVTLSCSPISGHRSVSWYQQTPGQGLQFLFEYFSETQRNKGNFPGRFSGRQFSNSRSEMNVSTLELGDSALYLCASSFQDREDFSAETQYFGPGTRLLVL.

CDR3 region: CASSLERGTLSLEQYF. The CDR3 DNA sequence: TGCGCCAGCAGCTTGGAGAGAGGGACCCTCTCTCTCGAGCAGTACTTC. The rearrangement links TRBV5-1 to TRBJ2-7; either TRBD1 or TRBD2 may supply D (5 bases each). Between the trimmed V and J ends, which lost 0 bases and 6 bases, there was a span of 19 bases. From germline, CDR1 is SGHRS and CDR2 YFSETQ. This CDR3 is built from 16 residues.

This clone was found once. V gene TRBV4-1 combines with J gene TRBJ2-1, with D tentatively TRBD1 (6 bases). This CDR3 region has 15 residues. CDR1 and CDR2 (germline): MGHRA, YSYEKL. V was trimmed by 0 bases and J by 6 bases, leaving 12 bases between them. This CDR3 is CASSQEVRGGNEQFF. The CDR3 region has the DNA TGCGCCAGCAGCCAAGAGGTTCGAGGGGGCAATGAGCAGTTCTTC.

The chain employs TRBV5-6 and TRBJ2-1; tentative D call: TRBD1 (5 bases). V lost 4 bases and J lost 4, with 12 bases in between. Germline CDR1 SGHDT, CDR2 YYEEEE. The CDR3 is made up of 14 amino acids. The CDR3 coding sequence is TGTGCCAGCAGCCCCCCGACAGTGTACAATGAGCAGTTCTTC. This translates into CASSPPTVYNEQFF. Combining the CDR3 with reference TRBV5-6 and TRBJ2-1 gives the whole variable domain DAGVTQSPTHLIKTRGQQVTLRCSPKSGHDTVSWYQQALGQGPQFIFQYYEEEERQRGNFPDRFSGHQFPNYSSELNVNALLLGDSALYLCASSPPTVYNEQFFGPGTRLTVL.

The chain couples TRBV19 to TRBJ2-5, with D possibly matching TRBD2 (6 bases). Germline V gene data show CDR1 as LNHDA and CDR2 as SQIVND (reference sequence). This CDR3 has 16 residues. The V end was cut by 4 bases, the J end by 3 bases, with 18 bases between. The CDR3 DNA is TGTGCCAGTAGTACTCTGTTTGAGGTAGCGGAAGAGACCCAGTACTTC. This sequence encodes CASSTLFEVAEETQYF.

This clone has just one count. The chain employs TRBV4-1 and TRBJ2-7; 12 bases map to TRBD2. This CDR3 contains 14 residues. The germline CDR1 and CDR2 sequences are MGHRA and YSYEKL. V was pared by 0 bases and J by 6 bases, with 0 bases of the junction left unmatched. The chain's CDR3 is CASSQEGLAGEQYF. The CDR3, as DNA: TGCGCCAGCAGCCAAGAGGGACTAGCGGGCGAGCAGTACTTC.

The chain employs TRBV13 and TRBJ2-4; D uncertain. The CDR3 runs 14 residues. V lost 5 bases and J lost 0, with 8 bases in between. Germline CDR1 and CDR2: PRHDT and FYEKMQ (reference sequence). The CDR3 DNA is TGTGCCAGCAGCGTGCGGATAGCCAAAAACATTCAGTACTTC. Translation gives CASSVRIAKNIQYF.

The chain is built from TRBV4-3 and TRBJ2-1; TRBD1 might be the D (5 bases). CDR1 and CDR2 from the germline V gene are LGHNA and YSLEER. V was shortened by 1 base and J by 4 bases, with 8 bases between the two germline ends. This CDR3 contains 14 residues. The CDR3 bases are TGCGCCAGCAGCCAAGCGGACAATTACAATGAGCAGTTCTTC. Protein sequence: CASSQADNYNEQFF.

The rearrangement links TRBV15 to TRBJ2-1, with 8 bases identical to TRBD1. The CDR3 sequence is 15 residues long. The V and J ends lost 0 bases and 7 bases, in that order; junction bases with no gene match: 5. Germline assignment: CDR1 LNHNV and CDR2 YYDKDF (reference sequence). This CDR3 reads CATSRDQGAGNEQFF. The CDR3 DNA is TGTGCCACCAGCAGAGACCAGGGGGCTGGTAATGAGCAGTTCTTC.

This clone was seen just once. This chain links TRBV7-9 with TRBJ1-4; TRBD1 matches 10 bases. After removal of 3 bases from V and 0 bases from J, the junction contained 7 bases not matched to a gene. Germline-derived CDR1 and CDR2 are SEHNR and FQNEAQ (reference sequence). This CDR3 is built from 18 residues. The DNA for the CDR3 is TGTGCCAGCAGCTTTTATCTAGGACAGGGGGCAACTAATGAAAAACTGTTTTTT. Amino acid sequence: CASSFYLGQGATNEKLFF.

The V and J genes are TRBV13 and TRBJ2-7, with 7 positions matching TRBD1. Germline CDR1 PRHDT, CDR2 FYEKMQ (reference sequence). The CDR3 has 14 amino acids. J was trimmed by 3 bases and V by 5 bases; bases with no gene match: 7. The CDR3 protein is CASSLKGGIYEQYF. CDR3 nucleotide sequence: TGTGCCAGCAGCCTAAAAGGGGGCATCTACGAGCAGTACTTC.

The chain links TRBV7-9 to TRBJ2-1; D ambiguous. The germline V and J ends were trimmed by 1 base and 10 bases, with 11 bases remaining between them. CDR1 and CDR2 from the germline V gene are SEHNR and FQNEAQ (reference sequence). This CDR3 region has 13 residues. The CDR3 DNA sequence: TGTGCCAGCAGCTTAGGAGCGTACACCGAGCAGTTCTTC. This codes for CASSLGAYTEQFF. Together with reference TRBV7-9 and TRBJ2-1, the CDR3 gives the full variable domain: DTGVSQNPRHKITKRGQNVTFRCDPISEHNRLYWYRQTLGQGPEFLTYFQNEAQLEKSRLLSDRFSAERPKGSFSTLEIQRTEQGDSAMYLCASSLGAYTEQFFGPGTRLTVL.

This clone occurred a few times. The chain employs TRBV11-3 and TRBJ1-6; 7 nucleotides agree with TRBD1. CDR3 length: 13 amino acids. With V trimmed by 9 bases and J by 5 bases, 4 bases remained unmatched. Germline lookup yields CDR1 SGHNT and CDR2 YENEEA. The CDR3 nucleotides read TGTGCCAGGAACGGGACAGATAATTCACCCCTCCACTTT. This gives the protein CARNGTDNSPLHF.

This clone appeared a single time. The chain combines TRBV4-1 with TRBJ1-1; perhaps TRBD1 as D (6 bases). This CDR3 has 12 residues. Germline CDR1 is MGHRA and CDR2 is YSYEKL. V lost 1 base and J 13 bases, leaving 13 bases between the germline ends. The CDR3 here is CASSQVGGLDFF. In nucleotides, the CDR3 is TGCGCCAGCAGCCAAGTCGGGGGGCTTGATTTCTTT.

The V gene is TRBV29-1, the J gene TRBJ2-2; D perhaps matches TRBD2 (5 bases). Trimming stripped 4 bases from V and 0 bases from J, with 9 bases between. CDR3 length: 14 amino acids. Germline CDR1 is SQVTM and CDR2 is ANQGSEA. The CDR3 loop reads CSVVAAANTGELFF. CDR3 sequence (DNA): TGCAGCGTTGTCGCAGCGGCGAACACCGGGGAGCTGTTTTTT.

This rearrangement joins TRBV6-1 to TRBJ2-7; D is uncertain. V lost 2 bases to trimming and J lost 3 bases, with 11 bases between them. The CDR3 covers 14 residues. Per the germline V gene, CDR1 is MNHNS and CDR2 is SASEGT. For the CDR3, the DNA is TGTGCCAGCAGTGAAACGGTATTTGACTACGAGCAGTACTTC. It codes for CASSETVFDYEQYF.